These 10 T cell receptor beta chains came from one sample sequenced in a study of CD8+CD57+ T cells in acquired aplastic anemia. CD8+CD57+ cell expansion had been shown by flow cytometry in patients chosen for sequencing. Genomic DNA, the template, was used for profiling of the TCR beta VDJ and CDR3. One entry per CDR3 protein results from TCRdb running MiXCR on the reads. This sample has fewer than 200,000 distinct CDR3 sequences; about two thirds occur once, and the top ten carry 35% to 60%. Sequencing input: sorted CD4+, CD8+, or CD8+CD57+ T cells (not recorded which) from PBMCs. Receptors originate from a human donor with aplastic anemia.

Comment on this clonotype: This may be a read error, as it is one base from a much larger clone. The V gene is TRBV19, the J gene TRBJ2-7; D unclear. Germline CDR1 and CDR2: LNHDA and SQIVND (reference sequence). This CDR3 has 13 amino acids. The CDR3 coding sequence is TGTACCACCGCGACCCCATACCGCTCCGAGCAGTACTTC. Translated, it gives CTTATPYRSEQYF.

The chain carries TRBV5-4 and TRBJ1-1; 7 bases map to TRBD1. The CDR3 runs to 16 residues. J gave up 1 base and V 6 bases, and 12 bases lay outside the gene matches. Germline CDR1 and CDR2: SGHNT and YYREEE (reference sequence). The CDR3, as DNA: TGTGCCAGCAACGCCCAGACAGGGAGCAGGAACACTGAAGCTTTCTTT. It codes for CASNAQTGSRNTEAFF.

This chain uses TRBV2 with TRBJ1-6, with D possibly being TRBD1 (5 bases). Per germline, CDR1 SNHLY and CDR2 FYNNEI. Trimming shortened V by 3 bases and J by 8 bases, and 17 bases separated the two germline ends. The CDR3 has 16 residues. CDR3 sequence reads: CASSEGTGTLDSPLHF. As DNA, the CDR3 is TGTGCCAGCAGTGAGGGGACGGGGACCCTTGATTCACCCCTCCACTTT.

This rearrangement joins TRBV7-2 to TRBJ2-3; 12 nucleotides match TRBD1. Germline assignment: CDR1 SGHTA and CDR2 FQGNSA. The CDR3 extends over 14 amino acids. Losses at the gene ends were 3 bases for V and 8 bases for J; bases not matched to a gene: 3. The DNA for the CDR3 is TGTGCCAGCAGCTTTGGGACAGGGGGCCTTACGCAGTATTTT. Residues: CASSFGTGGLTQYF.

The chain recombines TRBV7-2 with TRBJ1-1, with D uncertain. The length of the CDR3 is 14 residues. V was pared by 2 bases and J by 5 bases, with 12 bases between. The germline V gene has CDR1 SGHTA and CDR2 FQGNSA. The CDR3 DNA follows: TGTGCCAGCAGCTTATTTCCCCCGCCAACTGAAGCTTTCTTT. Residues: CASSLFPPPTEAFF.

The V gene is TRBV15, the J gene TRBJ2-5; TRBD2 might be the D (6 bases). The CDR3 runs to 11 residues. Trimming removed 5 bases at V and 7 bases at J, with 8 bases between. Germline CDR1 LNHNV, CDR2 YYDKDF (reference sequence). CDR3: CATSGGWTQYF. CDR3 coding DNA: TGTGCCACCAGCGGAGGGTGGACCCAGTACTTC.

In its sample, this clonotype was seen once. The chain is built from TRBV5-1 and TRBJ2-7; D is possibly TRBD1 or TRBD2 (6 bases each). Trimming shortened V by 4 bases and J by 6 bases, and 17 bases separated the two germline ends. The CDR3 is 14 amino acids. The germline gives CDR1 SGHRS, CDR2 YFSETQ. The CDR3, as DNA: TGCGCCAGCAGCGACAGGTCCGGGGGCGGCGAGCAGTACTTC. Its translation is CASSDRSGGGEQYF.

V is TRBV7-8 and J is TRBJ2-5; either TRBD1 or TRBD2 may fit D (5 bases each). The length of the CDR3 is 14 residues. The germline CDR1 and CDR2 sequences are SGHVS and FQNEAQ. With 3 bases removed from V and 4 bases from J, the gap between germline ends came to 12 bases. CDR3 amino acids: CASSFRGGVETQYF. The CDR3 DNA sequence: TGTGCCAGCAGCTTCCGTGGGGGAGTAGAGACCCAGTACTTC.

This clonotype was counted a single time. The chain links TRBV11-3 to TRBJ1-1; D gene ambiguous. This CDR3 spans 17 amino acids. In germline, CDR1 is SGHNT, CDR2 YENEEA. The V end lost 0 bases, the J end lost 2 bases, and 16 bases lay between the germline ends. The CDR3 region has the DNA TGTGCCAGCAGCTTAGATCGGGGTAGGACCGCTAACACTGAAGCTTTCTTT. It is translated as CASSLDRGRTANTEAFF.

This chain connects TRBV7-8 to TRBJ2-5, with D uncertain. The CDR3 length is 16 residues. CDR1 is SGHVS and CDR2 is FQNEAQ in the germline V gene. Trimming stripped 2 bases from V and 4 bases from J, with 17 bases between. The CDR3 DNA is TGTGCCAGCAGCTTACACGCACTTGGACGGGCAGAGACCCAGTACTTC. Protein: CASSLHALGRAETQYF.